One sample yielded the 32 T cell receptor beta chains listed below, sequenced in a study of shared clonotypes between healthy human individuals. The data were produced by immunoSEQ multiplex PCR, yet TCRdb's version contains in-frame clones alone and is incomplete. The sample contains 730,000 or so clones, more than 70% of which appear only once. The sequenced sample consisted of memory CD4+ T cells sorted from blood. This sample's subset: CD45RA-negative fraction. The receptors here all came from a woman in her twenties or thirties in good health.

The rearrangement links TRBV7-2 to TRBJ2-3; 9 bases match TRBD2. The CDR3 has 17 amino acids. Germline values: CDR1 SGHTA, CDR2 FQGNSA. After removal of 1 base from V and 0 bases from J, the junction contained 5 bases not matched to a gene. Here the CDR3 reads CASSLDWLAGSTDTQYF. Written as DNA, the CDR3 is TGTGCCAGCAGCTTAGATTGGCTAGCGGGGAGCACAGATACGCAGTATTTT.

The V gene is TRBV7-8, the J gene TRBJ2-7, with 10 positions matching TRBD2. Germline loops: CDR1 SGHVS, CDR2 FQNEAQ. The CDR3 totals 19 residues. V lost 2 bases, J lost 1 base, and 14 bases stayed unmatched. In nucleotides, the CDR3 is TGTGCCAGCAGCTTAAGGTCTAGCGGGAGACGGGAGTCATCCTACGAGCAGTACTTC. Its protein is CASSLRSSGRRESSYEQYF.

CDR3 protein: CASSFAVGGSPHDEQFF. The CDR3 DNA reads TGTGCCAGCAGCTTTGCTGTTGGCGGGAGCCCCCATGATGAGCAGTTCTTC. The chain combines TRBV12-1 with TRBJ2-1; the D call TRBD2 from the table was never checked on the DNA. TRBV12-1 is a recognized pseudogene. The CDR3 length is 17 residues.

The chain has TRBV25-1 and TRBJ2-6; D perhaps matches TRBD1 (6 bases). This CDR3 is built from 17 residues. Germline V gives CDR1 MGHDK, CDR2 SYGVNS. The germline V and J ends were trimmed by 4 bases and 0 bases, with 13 bases remaining between them. DNA of the CDR3: TGTGCCAGCAGTGTAAGACAGGCGAGCTCTGGGGCCAACGTCCTGACTTTC. It is translated as CASSVRQASSGANVLTF.

The J gene is TRBJ1-5, the V gene TRBV27, with D maybe TRBD1 (6 bases). Trimming stripped 2 bases from V and 7 bases from J, with 15 bases between. CDR1 is MNHEY and CDR2 is SMNVEV in the germline V gene (reference sequence). CDR3 length: 15 residues. The CDR3, as DNA: TGTGCCAGCAGTTTAAGCAGGGGAGGAGGGCAGCCCCAGCATTTT. Residues: CASSLSRGGGQPQHF.

Turning to this clone: The sample has other DNA sequences that encode this CDR3 too. In DNA form, the CDR3 reads TGTGCCAGCAGCTTGGGATGGGACACCACCTACGAGCAGTACTTC. It translates to CASSLGWDTTYEQYF. The rearrangement uses TRBV5-4 and TRBJ2-7, with D maybe TRBD1 (6 bases). The CDR3 runs to 15 residues. With 0 bases removed from V and 2 bases from J, the gap between germline ends came to 12 bases. Germline CDR1 and CDR2: SGHNT and YYREEE (reference sequence).

This clone was seen a few times. The chain's CDR3 is CASSQTDRANTEAFF. The CDR3, as DNA: TGTGCCAGCAGCCAAACAGATAGGGCCAACACTGAAGCTTTCTTT. The rearrangement links TRBV7-3 to TRBJ1-1; D is uncertain. The germline V gene encodes CDR1 SGHTA and CDR2 FQGTGA. V dropped 5 bases and J dropped 2 bases, with 15 bases sitting between them. CDR3 length equals 15 residues.

This clone appeared a few times. The chain links TRBV6-1 to TRBJ2-5, with a tentative D call TRBD1 (5 bases). There are 13 residues in the CDR3. The germline V and J ends were trimmed by 3 bases and 4 bases, with 9 bases remaining between them. Germline V gene lookup returns CDR1 MNHNS and CDR2 SASEGT. CDR3 protein: CASSEAGIETQYF. In DNA form, the CDR3 reads TGTGCCAGCAGTGAGGCAGGGATAGAGACCCAGTACTTC.

The chain is built from TRBV5-4 and TRBJ2-4; no reliable D call. Germline CDR1 SGHNT, CDR2 YYREEE (reference sequence). This CDR3 comprises 12 residues. V was clipped by 3 bases and J by 7 bases, with 8 bases between them. The CDR3 DNA reads TGTGCCAGCAGCTCGGATAGGAACATTCAGTACTTC. Its translation: CASSSDRNIQYF.

The V call is TRBV28, the J call TRBJ1-5; 8 bases match TRBD1. The trim removed 5 bases at V and 2 bases at J, leaving 5 bases unmatched. Per the germline V gene, CDR1 is MDHEN and CDR2 is SYDVKM. The CDR3 length is 15 residues. CDR3 residues: CASSPGGAGNQPQHF. The CDR3, as DNA: TGTGCCAGCAGTCCAGGGGGCGCAGGCAATCAGCCCCAGCATTTT.

This rearrangement joins TRBV29-1 to TRBJ2-3; TRBD2 aligns across 9 bases. This CDR3 region has 15 residues. V was clipped by 7 bases and J by 7 bases; unmatched bases: 15. Germline V gene data show CDR1 as SQVTM and CDR2 as ANQGSEA. CDR3 amino acids: CSAFPLSGSIHTQYF. DNA for the CDR3: TGCAGCGCCTTCCCGCTTAGCGGGAGTATCCATACGCAGTATTTT.

The chain is built from TRBV18 and TRBJ2-2; D is undetermined. V was trimmed by 3 bases and J by 1 base, leaving 9 bases between them. Germline V gives CDR1 KGHSH, CDR2 LQKENI. The CDR3 is 15 residues long. The CDR3 region is CASSPKARNTGELFF. The CDR3 nucleotides are TGTGCCAGCTCACCTAAGGCCCGGAACACCGGGGAGCTGTTTTTT.

The rearrangement links TRBV11-2 to TRBJ2-1; D ambiguous. The V end was cut by 8 bases, the J end by 1 base, with 9 bases between. In germline, CDR1 is SGHAT, CDR2 FQNNGV. The CDR3 covers 13 residues. DNA for the CDR3: TGTGCCAGCCAAGCACAGTCCTACAATGAGCAGTTCTTC. Protein product: CASQAQSYNEQFF. The full variable domain, with the rest looked up from reference TRBV11-2 and TRBJ2-1, is EAGVAQSPRYKIIEKRQSVAFWCNPISGHATLYWYQQILGQGPKLLIQFQNNGVVDDSQLPKDRFSAERLKGVDSTLKIQPAKLEDSAVYLCASQAQSYNEQFFGPGTRLTVL.

This chain uses TRBV30 with TRBJ1-2, with a weak D call TRBD1 (5 bases). CDR1 and CDR2 (germline): GTSNPN, SVGIG (reference sequence). Between the trimmed V and J ends, which lost 4 bases and 5 bases, there was a span of 17 bases. The length of the CDR3 is 14 residues. CDR3 DNA sequence: TGTGCCTGGAATACAGGTGGAGCGGGGTATGGCTACACCTTC. This encodes CAWNTGGAGYGYTF.

The rearrangement links TRBV5-1 to TRBJ2-1; perhaps TRBD2 as D (6 bases). Germline CDR1 SGHRS, CDR2 YFSETQ. Deletions cut 4 bases from V and 0 bases from J, with 11 bases between. This CDR3 comprises 15 residues. CDR3: CASSEEAGSYNEQFF. CDR3 DNA sequence: TGCGCCAGCAGCGAGGAAGCGGGCTCCTACAATGAGCAGTTCTTC.

This clone was seen only a few times. The CDR3 is CASSEAGERSPLHF. The CDR3 nucleotides read TGTGCCAGCAGTGAAGCAGGGGAACGGTCACCCCTCCACTTT. The chain links TRBV2 to TRBJ1-6; D is possibly TRBD1 (5 bases). There are 14 residues in the CDR3. V lost 0 bases and J 10 bases, leaving 10 bases between the germline ends. The germline V gene has CDR1 SNHLY and CDR2 FYNNEI.

The rearrangement joins TRBV30 to TRBJ2-2; 10 positions match TRBD2. The CDR3 length is 15 residues. V lost 2 bases to trimming and J lost 9 bases; unmatched junction nucleotides: 9. Per the germline V gene, CDR1 is GTSNPN and CDR2 is SVGIG (reference sequence). CDR3 residues: CAWSPGLAGAWELFF. The CDR3 nucleotides read TGTGCCTGGAGTCCCGGGCTAGCGGGAGCCTGGGAGCTGTTTTTT.

A single count supports this clone. In nucleotides, the CDR3 is TGTGCCAGCAGCGCGAACAATGAGCAGTTCTTC. This translates into CASSANNEQFF. The chain employs TRBV9 and TRBJ2-1; D unclear. The CDR3 consists of 11 residues. Germline V lookup: CDR1 SGDLS, CDR2 YYNGEE. Trimming pared 3 bases from V and 5 bases from J, leaving 3 bases between.

This sequence joins TRBV29-1 and TRBJ1-2; possible D gene TRBD1, 5 bases. CDR3 length: 13 residues. V lost 0 bases and J lost 5, with 10 bases in between. Germline CDR1 and CDR2: SQVTM and ANQGSEA. CDR3 bases: TGCAGCGTTGAAGATCCGGGGGATTATGGCTACACCTTC. Residues: CSVEDPGDYGYTF.

V usage is TRBV6-1 and J usage is TRBJ1-5; no clear D gene. V was clipped by 2 bases and J by 0 bases, with 20 bases between them. Per germline, CDR1 MNHNS and CDR2 SASEGT. The CDR3 is 19 amino acids. The CDR3 nucleotides are TGTGCCAGCAGTGAATACGCGACATCCCCCCCCAATAGCAATCAGCCCCAGCATTTT. Residues: CASSEYATSPPNSNQPQHF.

The rearrangement links TRBV18 to TRBJ1-1; the match to TRBD1 covers 9 bases. The length of the CDR3 is 14 residues. Trimming cost V 6 bases and J 5 bases; bases outside gene matches: 7. The germline V gene encodes CDR1 KGHSH and CDR2 LQKENI. CDR3 sequence (DNA): TGTGCCAGCTCGCAGGGACAGGGTAGGACTGAAGCTTTCTTT. This encodes CASSQGQGRTEAFF.

This clone has just one count. The chain carries TRBV28 and TRBJ2-1; unclear D gene. This CDR3 comprises 14 residues. Germline CDR1 is MDHEN and CDR2 is SYDVKM. The V gene lost 5 bases and the J gene lost 1 base, with 9 bases spanning the gap. The CDR3 region has the DNA TGTGCCAGCAGTGTTGGAGCGTCCTACAATGAGCAGTTCTTC. Translated, it gives CASSVGASYNEQFF.

This clone came up once. The chain couples TRBV6-5 to TRBJ2-5, with 7 bases lining up with TRBD1. In germline, CDR1 is MNHEY, CDR2 SVGAGI. J lost 0 bases, V lost 6 bases, and 4 bases had no gene match. CDR3 length: 14 amino acids. CDR3 in DNA: TGTGCCAGCAGCCCGGGACAGTACCAAGAGACCCAGTACTTC. Translation: CASSPGQYQETQYF.

V and J are TRBV28 and TRBJ2-6; the match to TRBD1 covers 8 bases. Trimming took 6 bases from V and 2 from J; bases not matched to a gene: 6. The V gene's germline CDR1 is MDHEN and CDR2 SYDVKM. The CDR3 length is 16 residues. This CDR3 reads CASRAAGGAGANVLTF. The DNA for the CDR3 is TGTGCCAGCAGGGCCGCAGGGGGCGCTGGGGCCAACGTCCTGACTTTC.

The V gene is TRBV11-3, the J gene TRBJ2-2, with D uncertain. CDR3 length equals 16 residues. The V and J ends lost 0 bases and 1 base respectively, with 9 bases between them. CDR1 and CDR2 (germline): SGHNT, YENEEA. CDR3 in amino acids: CASSLEGSKNTGELFF. CDR3 bases: TGTGCCAGCAGCTTAGAGGGTTCGAAGAACACCGGGGAGCTGTTTTTT.

This clone was seen more than once but under ten times. Other DNA sequences from this sample encode an identical CDR3 as well. The V call is TRBV5-1, the J call TRBJ2-1; 8 nucleotides match TRBD2. This CDR3 is built from 14 residues. Germline CDR1 and CDR2: SGHRS and YFSETQ. The junction had 5 bases not matched to a gene; V was cut back by 2 bases and J by 7 bases. DNA of the CDR3: TGCGCCAGCAGCTTTGGGACTAGTGGGAATGAGCAGTTCTTC. Translating gives CASSFGTSGNEQFF.

The V call is TRBV5-1, the J call TRBJ2-1, with 12 nucleotides matching TRBD2. V was clipped by 3 bases and J by 8 bases; unmatched bases: 3. This CDR3 is 14 amino acids long. Germline V CDR1 and CDR2: SGHRS, YFSETQ. DNA for the CDR3: TGCGCCAGCAGCTGGACTAGCGGGAAGTATGAGCAGTTCTTC. Translated: CASSWTSGKYEQFF.

This chain connects TRBV7-3 to TRBJ1-5; 9 bases align to TRBD1. The CDR3 is made up of 16 amino acids. The germline V gene has CDR1 SGHTA and CDR2 FQGTGA. With V trimmed by 5 bases and J by 2 bases, 7 bases remained unmatched. CDR3 in amino acids: CASSRGTGRCNQPQHF. The CDR3 DNA follows: TGTGCCAGCAGCCGAGGGACAGGGAGATGCAATCAGCCCCAGCATTTT.

This chain joins TRBV28 and TRBJ2-5, with TRBD1 as a possible D gene (5 bases). Germline CDR1 reads MDHEN; CDR2 reads SYDVKM. The V gene lost 5 bases and the J gene lost 3 bases, with 10 bases spanning the gap. The CDR3 loop spans 13 amino acids. The CDR3 nucleotides read TGTGCCAGCAGTGCGACAGTAAAAGAGACCCAGTACTTC. Encoded protein: CASSATVKETQYF.

The gene calls are TRBV19 and TRBJ1-4; the D is unclear. Germline CDR1 LNHDA, CDR2 SQIVND (reference sequence). The CDR3 totals 13 residues. V dropped 6 bases and J dropped 16 bases, with 21 bases sitting between them. The CDR3 region has the DNA TGTGCCAGTAGCCCCTTGGGATCGGCTGTTCCGTTTTTT. Residues: CASSPLGSAVPFF.

The chain couples TRBV28 to TRBJ1-2; 8 nucleotides line up with TRBD1. After removal of 5 bases from V and 4 bases from J, the junction contained 9 bases not matched to a gene. Germline values: CDR1 MDHEN, CDR2 SYDVKM. The CDR3 extends over 15 amino acids. The CDR3 here is CASSVTGAGSYGYTF. The DNA for the CDR3 is TGTGCCAGCAGTGTGACAGGGGCAGGATCCTATGGCTACACCTTC.

The chain employs TRBV4-1 and TRBJ2-1; TRBD2 aligns across 7 bases. The CDR3 consists of 13 residues. V lost 4 bases to trimming and J lost 8 bases; unmatched junction nucleotides: 5. Germline V gene sequence: CDR1 MGHRA, CDR2 YSYEKL. The CDR3 region is CASSRGLVDEQFF. CDR3 DNA: TGCGCCAGCAGCCGAGGACTAGTCGATGAGCAGTTCTTC.